This TCR beta chain is drawn from a study of T cell responses to AZD1222 COVID-19 vaccine. Study overall: Pooling of second doses given at about 4 or about 12 weeks was done.

The study, taken as a whole, reports: Females made up more of the donors, who were largely white British, and clonal diversity may have come out too low. All repertoire sampling was performed exclusively after the peak T cell response. Seropositive status at baseline applied to only six AZD1222 recipients.

V lost 1 base, J lost 6 bases, and 6 bases stayed unmatched. The germline gives CDR1 SGHTA, CDR2 FQGTGA. There are 17 residues in the CDR3. This table comes from immunoSEQ multiplex PCR, and its TCRdb copy is limited to in-frame clones, with some not included. The data hold 150,000 to 180,000 clones, with over 85% observed a single time. Comment on this clone: Its antigen is not identified.

The chain has TRBV7-3 and TRBJ2-2; 12 bases map to TRBD1. The sequenced sample was peripheral blood, obtained on day 0 of AZD1222 vaccination. The TCR was taken from an adult in good health. CDR3 coding DNA: TGTGCCAGCAGCTTAAGTCCGGGACAGGGGGCGGCCGGGGAGCTGTTTTTT. Amino acids: CASSLSPGQGAAGELFF.